This paragraph covers one T cell receptor beta chain sequence. The donors, healthy adults who were HIV-negative, had experienced no recent acute infections or vaccinations. Deep level was the assay's run setting. The assay was immunoSEQ multiplex PCR, and TCRdb's table has in-frame clones only and misses some. The profile shows more than 150,000 clones, over 85% of them singletons. This specimen comes from a study of shared clonotypes between healthy human individuals. Study-wide background: The people who gave samples were a couple of women and a few men aged 18 to 49.

The CDR3 runs to 15 residues. Losses at the gene ends were 4 bases for V and 2 bases for J; bases not matched to a gene: 8. From germline, CDR1 is SGHRS and CDR2 YFSETQ. Sequenced material: naive CD4+ T cells sorted from blood. Subset denoted: CD45RA+ positively selected. The chain couples TRBV5-1 to TRBJ1-2; TRBD1 aligns across 7 bases. This clonotype originated in a young woman in good health. The CDR3 reads CASSTGQPDNYGYTF. The CDR3 region has the DNA TGCGCCAGCAGCACGGGACAGCCGGACAACTATGGCTACACCTTC.